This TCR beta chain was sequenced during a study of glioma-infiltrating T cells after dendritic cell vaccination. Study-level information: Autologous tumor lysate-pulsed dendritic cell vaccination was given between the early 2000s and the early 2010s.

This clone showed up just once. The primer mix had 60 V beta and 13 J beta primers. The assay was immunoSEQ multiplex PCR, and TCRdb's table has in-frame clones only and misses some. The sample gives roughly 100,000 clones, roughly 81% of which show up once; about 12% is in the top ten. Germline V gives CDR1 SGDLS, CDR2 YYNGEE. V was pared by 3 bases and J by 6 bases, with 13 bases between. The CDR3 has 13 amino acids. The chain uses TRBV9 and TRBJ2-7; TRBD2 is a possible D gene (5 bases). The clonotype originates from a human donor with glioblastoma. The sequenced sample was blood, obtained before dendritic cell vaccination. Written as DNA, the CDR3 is TGTGCCAGCAGCGGTCCGGGGTTAAGCGAGCAGTACTTC. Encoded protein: CASSGPGLSEQYF.